What follows describes a single T cell receptor beta chain. The data were obtained in a study of blood T cell repertoires in COVID-19. Study details: The analysed material was cDNA or gDNA that came from T cells, B-cell-depleted T cells, or PBMCs.

In the original workflow: It was from reference gene primer amplification that nucleated cell counts were estimated. Generated by immunoSEQ multiplex PCR, the TCRdb table keeps only in-frame clones and is missing some. V and J calls and clone size are as listed in that table; D and trimming were resolved from the DNA. The data show about 79,000 clones, with roughly 89% seen just once and roughly 13% held by the top ten. The germline V gene encodes CDR1 MNHEY and CDR2 SMNVEV (reference sequence). Trimming shortened V by 5 bases and J by 6 bases, and 17 bases separated the two germline ends. CDR3 size: 15 residues.

The chain links TRBV27 to TRBJ1-5, with a possible D match to TRBD1 (6 bases). This sequence was found in a man aged 70-80 years with active or convalescent COVID-19. The source material was peripheral blood. CDR3 DNA sequence: TGTGCCAGCAGTGGGGGCACAGGGCCGAGTCAGCCCCAGCATTTT. It specifies CASSGGTGPSQPQHF.